Given below is one T cell receptor beta chain in context. The antigen is unknown. Sequencing used immunoSEQ multiplex PCR; TCRdb keeps in-frame clones, though not all of them. The data contain roughly 100,000 clones, around 78% of them singletons. This record belongs to a study of PD-1 blockade in classical Hodgkin lymphoma. Time point noted: cycle 4 day 1 (C4D1), after five to seven weeks of nivolumab. Each patient relapsed following autologous stem cell transplantation, and prior brentuximab vedotin exposure differed. Trimming pared 3 bases from V and 1 base from J, leaving 12 bases between. Germline CDR1 reads KGHSH; CDR2 reads LQKENI. The CDR3 spans 15 residues. Overall study results and limits: While CD8+ TCR diversity did not rise significantly by C4D1, CD4+ TCR diversity did. Some patients started nivolumab under 1 year after ASCT, and they were excluded. Newly diagnosed and completely responding patients shared comparable baseline diversity. Why repertoires differed is undefined; disease activity or prior therapy possibly contributed.

The chain employs TRBV18 and TRBJ2-5; possibly TRBD1 or TRBD2 for D (5 bases each). Sequenced material: peripheral blood mononuclear cells (PBMCs), taken before the fourth cycle of nivolumab. The sequence was obtained from a human donor with classical Hodgkin lymphoma. In DNA, the CDR3 is TGTGCCAGCTCACCCTTGGGGGTAGTCCAAGAGACCCAGTACTTC. This codes for CASSPLGVVQETQYF.